The 25 T cell receptor beta chains below all came from one sample that was sequenced in a study of blood T cell repertoires in COVID-19. Generated by immunoSEQ multiplex PCR, the TCRdb table keeps only in-frame clones and is missing some. The data show about 14,000 clones, 87% seen once. Sequencing was performed on peripheral blood. The receptors come from a human donor with active COVID-19. The donor label of this sample is uncertain.

Here the CDR3 DNA reads TGCGCCAGCAGCCAAGGACAGGGCACAGATACGCAGTATTTT. It codes for CASSQGQGTDTQYF. The chain uses TRBV5-1 and TRBJ2-3, with 7 positions matching TRBD1. The CDR3 totals 14 residues. J was trimmed by 1 base and V by 4 bases; bases with no gene match: 3. The germline V gene encodes CDR1 SGHRS and CDR2 YFSETQ.

The V and J genes are TRBV5-1 and TRBJ2-2, with 7 bases identical to TRBD2. The CDR3 is 16 residues long. Unmatched junction bases numbered 7, after V lost 4 bases and J lost 1 base. Germline CDR1 is SGHRS and CDR2 is YFSETQ. The CDR3 region has the DNA TGCGCCAGCAGCATTGACGTAGCGGGGAACACCGGGGAGCTGTTTTTT. It translates to CASSIDVAGNTGELFF.

The chain employs TRBV20-1 and TRBJ2-1; weak D call: TRBD2 (6 bases). The CDR3 is 15 amino acids. Germline assignment: CDR1 DFQATT and CDR2 SNEGSKA (reference sequence). Deletions cut 3 bases from V and 9 bases from J, with 21 bases between. CDR3 loop: CSASTSSSGRGEQFF. The CDR3 coding sequence is TGCAGTGCTAGTACCAGTTCCAGCGGGCGCGGTGAGCAGTTCTTC.

The chain has TRBV11-2 and TRBJ2-7, with D possibly matching TRBD1 (6 bases). Germline CDR1 SGHAT, CDR2 FQNNGV. V lost 5 bases, J lost 5 bases, and 13 bases lay in between. The CDR3 has 13 amino acids. For the CDR3, the DNA is TGTGCCAGCAGCCCCCAGGGGTTCGACGAGCAGTACTTC. It translates to CASSPQGFDEQYF.

V gene TRBV5-1 combines with J gene TRBJ1-4; 11 bases are shared with TRBD1. Germline lookup yields CDR1 SGHRS and CDR2 YFSETQ. The trim removed 3 bases at V and 8 bases at J, leaving 9 bases unmatched. The CDR3 totals 16 residues. For the CDR3, the DNA is TGCGCCAGCAGCTCGGGACAGGGGGGAGGAGAGGAAAAACTGTTTTTT. This encodes CASSSGQGGGEEKLFF. Full variable domain (remainder filled in from reference TRBV5-1 and TRBJ1-4): KAGVTQTPRYLIKTRGQQVTLSCSPISGHRSVSWYQQTPGQGLQFLFEYFSETQRNKGNFPGRFSGRQFSNSRSEMNVSTLELGDSALYLCASSSGQGGGEEKLFFGSGTQLSVL.

The V call is TRBV15, the J call TRBJ2-4; 7 positions match TRBD1. The junction had 0 bases not matched to a gene; V was cut back by 0 bases and J by 1 base. The CDR3 covers 15 residues. Germline V gives CDR1 LNHNV, CDR2 YYDKDF (reference sequence). The CDR3 bases are TGTGCCACCAGCAGAGAGACAGGGGCCAAAAACATTCAGTACTTC. Its translation: CATSRETGAKNIQYF.

The chain is built from TRBV6-2 or TRBV6-3 and TRBJ2-3, with 7 bases aligning to TRBD2. V lost 6 bases and J lost 2; bases outside the gene matches: 11. This CDR3 has 16 amino acids. Germline-derived CDR1 and CDR2 are MNHEY and SVGEGT. CDR3 in DNA: TGTGCCAGCAGCGAGACTAGCCTCCTTTCCACAGATACGCAGTATTTT. Residues: CASSETSLLSTDTQYF.

The V and J genes are TRBV19 and TRBJ2-1, with a possible D match to TRBD1 (6 bases). The ends were cut back, 5 bases at V and 9 bases at J, with 14 bases in the middle. This CDR3 spans 13 amino acids. Germline-derived CDR1 and CDR2 are LNHDA and SQIVND (reference sequence). CDR3 nucleotides: TGTGCCAGTAGTGCTCAGGGGATGGGTGAGCAGTTCTTC. It specifies CASSAQGMGEQFF.

The V call is TRBV4-3, the J call TRBJ2-7, with no clear D. The CDR3 consists of 17 residues. CDR1 LGHNA and CDR2 YSLEER come from the germline V gene. With 0 bases removed from V and 0 bases from J, the gap between germline ends came to 15 bases. This CDR3 is CASSQDKETLSSYEQYF. The DNA for the CDR3 is TGCGCCAGCAGCCAAGATAAGGAGACCCTGAGCTCCTACGAGCAGTACTTC.

The V gene is TRBV4-1, the J gene TRBJ2-7, with TRBD2 matching over 9 bases. V was pared by 6 bases and J by 7 bases, with 7 bases of the junction left unmatched. In germline, CDR1 is MGHRA, CDR2 YSYEKL. This CDR3 comprises 13 residues. CDR3 in amino acids: CASRDSGSSEQYF. The CDR3 nucleotides read TGCGCCAGCAGGGATAGCGGGAGTAGTGAGCAGTACTTC.

V usage is TRBV6-1 and J usage is TRBJ2-7; TRBD1 agrees at 9 bases. CDR1 MNHNS and CDR2 SASEGT come from the germline V gene. V lost 3 bases, J lost 2 bases, and 8 bases stayed unmatched. This CDR3 is 16 amino acids long. CDR3 coding DNA: TGTGCCAGCAGTGACCTACAGGGGGCTCCCCCCTACGAGCAGTACTTC. Translated: CASSDLQGAPPYEQYF.

The rearrangement uses TRBV6-5 and TRBJ2-7, with 8 bases identical to TRBD1. CDR1 is MNHEY and CDR2 is SVGAGI in the germline V gene. CDR3 size: 13 residues. V was pared by 6 bases and J by 2 bases, with 3 bases of the junction left unmatched. The CDR3 nucleotides are TGTGCCAGCAGGGACAGGGCAACCTACGAGCAGTACTTC. It translates to CASRDRATYEQYF.

This sequence joins TRBV6-4 and TRBJ1-1; TRBD1 agrees at 7 bases. The germline CDR1 and CDR2 sequences are MRHNA and SNTAGT. Germline trimming cut 6 bases from V and 5 bases from J; bases unmatched to any gene: 12. There are 15 residues in the CDR3. CDR3 residues: CASRVQGFGMTEAFF. CDR3 coding DNA: TGTGCCAGCAGGGTACAGGGGTTTGGTATGACTGAAGCTTTCTTT.

CDR3 nucleotides: TGTGCCAGCAGTTACGGGGACACCTTTTACACAGATACGCAGTATTTT. It is translated as CASSYGDTFYTDTQYF. V and J are TRBV6-6 and TRBJ2-3; the D gene is possibly TRBD1 (6 bases). Germline CDR1 MNHNY, CDR2 SVGAGI (reference sequence). V was pared by 2 bases and J by 2 bases, with 14 bases between. CDR3 size: 16 residues.

The V gene is TRBV5-1, the J gene TRBJ2-7, with D possibly being TRBD1 (6 bases). The CDR3 covers 16 residues. The germline gives CDR1 SGHRS, CDR2 YFSETQ. V lost 0 bases to trimming and J lost 1 base, with 14 bases between them. The CDR3 DNA reads as TGCGCCAGCAGCTTGGTATCAGGGGAGTATTCCTACGAGCAGTACTTC. This codes for CASSLVSGEYSYEQYF.

The chain recombines TRBV15 with TRBJ1-5; D is uncertain. V lost 6 bases to trimming and J lost 0 bases, with 9 bases between them. This CDR3 spans 14 amino acids. The germline CDR1 and CDR2 sequences are LNHNV and YYDKDF (reference sequence). The CDR3 spells CATRLENSNQPQHF. In DNA form, the CDR3 reads TGTGCCACCAGGCTGGAGAATAGCAATCAGCCCCAGCATTTT.

The J gene is TRBJ2-7, the V gene TRBV2, with D possibly TRBD2 on 7 matching bases. Looked up from germline, CDR1 is SNHLY and CDR2 is FYNNEI. Trimming took 8 bases from V and 4 from J, leaving 21 bases between them. The CDR3 totals 15 residues. In DNA form, the CDR3 reads TGTGCCAGCCGAGTCGGGGGGCAAGACGTGTACGAGCAGTACTTC. As protein: CASRVGGQDVYEQYF. Full variable domain (rest looked up from reference TRBV2 and TRBJ2-7): EPEVTQTPSHQVTQMGQEVILRCVPISNHLYFYWYRQILGQKVEFLVSFYNNEISEKSEIFDDQFSVERPDGSNFTLKIRSTKLEDSAMYFCASRVGGQDVYEQYFGPGTRLTVT.

This clone has just a few counts. The chain has TRBV7-9 and TRBJ2-5, with D unclear. This CDR3 region has 13 residues. Per the germline V gene, CDR1 is SEHNR and CDR2 is FQNEAQ (reference sequence). Trimming took 7 bases from V and 4 from J, leaving 13 bases between them. The CDR3 protein is CASTRGIGETQYF. Written as DNA, the CDR3 is TGTGCCAGCACTAGAGGAATTGGAGAGACCCAGTACTTC.

The chain uses TRBV2 and TRBJ1-2; D unresolved. Germline V gene sequence: CDR1 SNHLY, CDR2 FYNNEI. Trimming removed 1 base from V and 5 bases from J, with 11 bases in between. The CDR3 consists of 14 residues. The CDR3 here is CASSEELIFYGYTF. Here the CDR3 DNA reads TGTGCCAGCAGTGAAGAACTTATTTTTTATGGCTACACCTTC.

The chain joins TRBV19 to TRBJ2-3; D may be TRBD2 (6 bases). CDR3 size: 14 residues. Germline-derived CDR1 and CDR2 are LNHDA and SQIVND (reference sequence). The CDR3 region has the DNA TGTGGCTTACCTTTGGAGGGTATCTCAGATACGCAGTATTTT. Translating gives CGLPLEGISDTQYF.

V gene TRBV7-2 combines with J gene TRBJ1-2, with a possible D match to TRBD1 (6 bases). Germline V gene sequence: CDR1 SGHTA, CDR2 FQGNSA. Trimming removed 2 bases at V and 2 bases at J, with 18 bases between. The CDR3 contains 17 residues. This CDR3 is CASSLLGLGGQNYGYTF. The CDR3 region has the DNA TGTGCCAGCAGCTTATTGGGACTAGGGGGACAAAACTATGGCTACACCTTC.

The chain joins TRBV6-5 to TRBJ1-1; D ambiguous. V was shortened by 2 bases and J by 5 bases, with 6 bases between the two germline ends. CDR3 length equals 12 residues. Germline V gene data show CDR1 as MNHEY and CDR2 as SVGAGI. The CDR3 reads CASSYGGTEAFF. CDR3 bases: TGTGCCAGCAGTTACGGAGGGACTGAAGCTTTCTTT.

This clone was counted a single time. The gene calls are TRBV6-5 and TRBJ2-5; tentative D call: TRBD2 (6 bases). The V and J ends lost 8 bases and 6 bases respectively, with 16 bases between them. The CDR3 has 13 amino acids. The germline V gene encodes CDR1 MNHEY and CDR2 SVGAGI. CDR3 nucleotide sequence: TGTGCCAGCGGAAAAGACGGGAGAAAGACCCAGTACTTC. Its protein product is CASGKDGRKTQYF.

In its sample, this clone was seen a few times. V gene TRBV30 combines with J gene TRBJ2-1, with D unclear. Germline lookup yields CDR1 GTSNPN and CDR2 SVGIG (reference sequence). The V gene lost 5 bases and the J gene lost 0 bases, with 17 bases spanning the gap. CDR3 length: 16 amino acids. CDR3 residues: CAWWPLYSSSYNEQFF. DNA of the CDR3: TGTGCCTGGTGGCCTCTGTACAGCAGCTCCTACAATGAGCAGTTCTTC.

The rearrangement links TRBV19 to TRBJ2-7; 7 bases fit TRBD1. The CDR3 extends over 14 amino acids. J was trimmed by 0 bases and V by 5 bases; bases with no gene match: 4. The germline gives CDR1 LNHDA, CDR2 SQIVND (reference sequence). DNA for the CDR3: TGTGCCAGTAGTCAAGGGGGCAGCTCCTACGAGCAGTACTTC. Translation: CASSQGGSSYEQYF.